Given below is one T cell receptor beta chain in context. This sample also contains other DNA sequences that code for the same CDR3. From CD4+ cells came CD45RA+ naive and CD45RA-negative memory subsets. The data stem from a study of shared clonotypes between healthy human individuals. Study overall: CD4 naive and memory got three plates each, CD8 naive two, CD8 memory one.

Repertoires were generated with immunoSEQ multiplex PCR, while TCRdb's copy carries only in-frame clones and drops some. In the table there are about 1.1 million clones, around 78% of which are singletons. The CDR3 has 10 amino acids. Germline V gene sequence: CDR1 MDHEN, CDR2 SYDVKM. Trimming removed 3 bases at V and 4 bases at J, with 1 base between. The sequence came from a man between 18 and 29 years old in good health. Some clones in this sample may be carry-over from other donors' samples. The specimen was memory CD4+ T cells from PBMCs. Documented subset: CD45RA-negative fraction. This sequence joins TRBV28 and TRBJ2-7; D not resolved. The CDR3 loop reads CASSLYEQYF. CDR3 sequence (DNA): TGTGCCAGCAGTTTGTACGAGCAGTACTTC.